The present T cell receptor beta chain was sequenced within a study of blood T cell repertoires in COVID-19. Study overall: Recovery among Cohort 3 donors was established by two negative PCRs, clearance, or symptom resolution.

In the authors' methods: By means of reference gene primer amplification, nucleated cell counts were estimated. The assay was immunoSEQ multiplex PCR, and TCRdb's table has in-frame clones only and misses some. The DNA was the basis for D and trimming; V, J and clone size are from that table. The sample carries 200,000 to 250,000 clones, roughly nine tenths recorded once. This CDR3 has 13 amino acids. Germline loops: CDR1 LNHDA, CDR2 SQIVND (reference sequence). V lost 4 bases, J lost 3 bases, and 0 bases stayed unmatched. The TCR was taken from a woman aged 45 to 65 in a cohort exposed to, infected with or recovered from COVID-19 (not recorded which). Material for sequencing was PBMCs or T cells enriched from blood (not recorded which). The chain uses TRBV19 and TRBJ1-1, with TRBD1 identical over 9 bases. CDR3 loop: CASSRDRDTEAFF. The CDR3 DNA reads TGTGCCAGTAGTAGGGACAGGGACACTGAAGCTTTCTTT.